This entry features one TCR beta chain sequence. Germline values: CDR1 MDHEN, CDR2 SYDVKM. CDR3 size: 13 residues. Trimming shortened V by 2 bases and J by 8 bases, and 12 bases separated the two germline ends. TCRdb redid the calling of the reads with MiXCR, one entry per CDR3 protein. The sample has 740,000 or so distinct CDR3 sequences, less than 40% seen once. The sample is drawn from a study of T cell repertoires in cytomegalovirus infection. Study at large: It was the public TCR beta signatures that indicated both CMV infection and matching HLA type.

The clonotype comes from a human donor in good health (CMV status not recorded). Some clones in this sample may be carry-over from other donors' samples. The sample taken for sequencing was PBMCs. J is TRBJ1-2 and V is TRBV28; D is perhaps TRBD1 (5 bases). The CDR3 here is CASSLRGGVGYTF. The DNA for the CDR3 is TGTGCCAGCAGTTTAAGAGGAGGGGTAGGCTACACCTTC.